This T cell receptor beta chain was sequenced in a study of blood T cell repertoires in COVID-19. In the study overall: The origin of the acute and convalescent COVID-19 samples was the United States, Italy and Spain. T cells, B-cell-depleted T cells, or PBMCs provided the cDNA or gDNA that served as material.

With 2 bases clipped from V and 2 bases from J, the junction kept 11 bases outside the gene matches. Germline V lookup: CDR1 SGHAT, CDR2 FQNNGV. The CDR3 covers 17 residues. Original processing notes: Nucleated cell number was recorded as an estimate derived from reference gene primer amplification. Sequencing was performed with immunoSEQ multiplex PCR; in TCRdb, only in-frame clones are kept and a portion is missing. Clonal size and the V and J genes are those of that table, whereas D and trimming came from the DNA. This table has 45,000 to 50,000 clones, around 90% appearing once. The sequenced material came from peripheral blood. V and J are TRBV11-2 and TRBJ2-7, with 8 bases matching TRBD2. The clonotype comes from a man aged 45-65 years with acute or convalescent COVID-19. CDR3 loop: CASSLKTSPGGTYEQYF. For the CDR3, the DNA is TGTGCCAGCAGCTTAAAAACATCCCCGGGGGGGACCTACGAGCAGTACTTC.